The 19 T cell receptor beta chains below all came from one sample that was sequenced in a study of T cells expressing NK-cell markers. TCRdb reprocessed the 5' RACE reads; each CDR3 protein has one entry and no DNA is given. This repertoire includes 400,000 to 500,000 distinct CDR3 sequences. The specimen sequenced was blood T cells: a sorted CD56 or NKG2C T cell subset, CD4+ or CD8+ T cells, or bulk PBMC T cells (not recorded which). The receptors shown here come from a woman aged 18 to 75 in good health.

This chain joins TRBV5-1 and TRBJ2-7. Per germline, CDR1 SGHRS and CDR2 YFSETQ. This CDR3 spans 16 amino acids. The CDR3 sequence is CASSLVQALSSYEQYF.

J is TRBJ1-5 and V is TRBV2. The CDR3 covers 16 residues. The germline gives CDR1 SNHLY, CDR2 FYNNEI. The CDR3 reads CASSSTGTAMSQPQHF.

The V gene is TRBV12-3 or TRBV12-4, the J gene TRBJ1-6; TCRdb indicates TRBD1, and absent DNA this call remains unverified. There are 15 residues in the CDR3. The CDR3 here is CASSSGQGSVSPLHF.

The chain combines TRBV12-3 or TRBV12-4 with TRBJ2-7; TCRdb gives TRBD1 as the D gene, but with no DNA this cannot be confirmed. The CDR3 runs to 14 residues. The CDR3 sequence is CASSLGQGVDEQYF.

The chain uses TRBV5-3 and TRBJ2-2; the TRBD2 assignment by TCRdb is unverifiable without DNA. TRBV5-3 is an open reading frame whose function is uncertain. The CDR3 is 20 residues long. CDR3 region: CARSSSTSGRAGRNTGELFF.

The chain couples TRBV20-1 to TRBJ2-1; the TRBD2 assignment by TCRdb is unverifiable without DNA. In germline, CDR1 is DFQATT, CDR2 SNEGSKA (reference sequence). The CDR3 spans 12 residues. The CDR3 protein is CSARDLTSEQFF.

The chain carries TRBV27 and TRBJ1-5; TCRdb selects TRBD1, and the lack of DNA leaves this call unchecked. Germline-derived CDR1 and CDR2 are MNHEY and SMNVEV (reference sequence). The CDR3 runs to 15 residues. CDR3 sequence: CASSFTGASNQPQHF.

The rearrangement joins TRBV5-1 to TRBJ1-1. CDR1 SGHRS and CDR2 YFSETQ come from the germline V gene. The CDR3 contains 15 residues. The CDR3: CASSLGPQRNTEAFF.

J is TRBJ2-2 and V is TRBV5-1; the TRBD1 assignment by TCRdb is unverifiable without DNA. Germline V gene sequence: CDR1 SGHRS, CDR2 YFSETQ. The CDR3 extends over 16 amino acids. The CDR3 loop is CASSLPRQPYTGELFF.

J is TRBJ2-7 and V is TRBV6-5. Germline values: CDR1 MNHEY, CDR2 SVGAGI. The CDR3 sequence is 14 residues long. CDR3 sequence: CASSYRIGSYEQYF.

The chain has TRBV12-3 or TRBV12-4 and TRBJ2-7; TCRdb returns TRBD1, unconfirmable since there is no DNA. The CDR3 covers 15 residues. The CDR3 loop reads CASSLGATGRSEQYF.

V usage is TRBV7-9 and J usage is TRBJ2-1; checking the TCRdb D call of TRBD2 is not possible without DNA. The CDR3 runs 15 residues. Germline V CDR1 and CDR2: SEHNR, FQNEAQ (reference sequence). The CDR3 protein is CASSLRTADHNEQFF.

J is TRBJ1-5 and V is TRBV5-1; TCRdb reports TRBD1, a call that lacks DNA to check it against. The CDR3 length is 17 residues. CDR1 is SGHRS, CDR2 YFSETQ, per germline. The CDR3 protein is CASSLQQGDYSNQPQHF.

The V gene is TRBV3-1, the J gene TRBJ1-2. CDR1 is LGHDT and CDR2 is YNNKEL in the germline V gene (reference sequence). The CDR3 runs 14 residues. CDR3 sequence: CASNPSGAWYGYTF.

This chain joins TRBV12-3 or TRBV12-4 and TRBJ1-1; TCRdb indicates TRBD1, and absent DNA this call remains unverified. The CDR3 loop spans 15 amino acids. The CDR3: CASRILGLKLTEAFF.

The CDR3 is CATSRGAGGPRTDTQYF. V is TRBV15 and J is TRBJ2-3; TCRdb names TRBD2, which stays unverified in the absence of DNA. The CDR3 runs to 17 residues. Germline CDR1 reads LNHNV; CDR2 reads YYDKDF (reference sequence).

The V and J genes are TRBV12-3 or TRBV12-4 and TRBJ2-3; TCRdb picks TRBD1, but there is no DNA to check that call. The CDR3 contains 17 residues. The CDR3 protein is CASSYLRAPASTDTQYF.

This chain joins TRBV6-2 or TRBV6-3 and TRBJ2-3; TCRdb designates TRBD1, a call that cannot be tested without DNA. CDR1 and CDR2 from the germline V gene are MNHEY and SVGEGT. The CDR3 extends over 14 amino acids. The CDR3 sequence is CASSLTRGGDTQYF.

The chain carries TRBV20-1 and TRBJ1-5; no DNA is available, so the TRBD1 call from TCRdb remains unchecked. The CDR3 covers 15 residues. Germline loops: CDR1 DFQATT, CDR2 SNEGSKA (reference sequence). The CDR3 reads CSADPGQGINQPQHF.